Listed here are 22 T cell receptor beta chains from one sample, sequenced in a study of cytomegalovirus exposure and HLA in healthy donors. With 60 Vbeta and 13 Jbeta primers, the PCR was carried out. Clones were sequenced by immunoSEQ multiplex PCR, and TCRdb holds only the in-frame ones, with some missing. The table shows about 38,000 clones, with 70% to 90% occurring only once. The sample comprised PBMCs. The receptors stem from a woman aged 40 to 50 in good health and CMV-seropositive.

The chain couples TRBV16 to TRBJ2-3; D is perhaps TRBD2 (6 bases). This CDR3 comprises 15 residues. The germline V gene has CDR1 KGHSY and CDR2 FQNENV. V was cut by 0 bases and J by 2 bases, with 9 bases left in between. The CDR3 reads CASSQSAGITDTQYF. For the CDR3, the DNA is TGTGCCAGCAGCCAATCGGCGGGGATCACAGATACGCAGTATTTT.

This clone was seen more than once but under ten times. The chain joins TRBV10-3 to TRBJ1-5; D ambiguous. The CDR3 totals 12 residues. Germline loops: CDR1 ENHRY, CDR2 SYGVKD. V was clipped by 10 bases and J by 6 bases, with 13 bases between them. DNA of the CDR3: TGTGCCAGCTGTCCCGAGGGTCAGCCCCAGCATTTT. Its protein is CASCPEGQPQHF.

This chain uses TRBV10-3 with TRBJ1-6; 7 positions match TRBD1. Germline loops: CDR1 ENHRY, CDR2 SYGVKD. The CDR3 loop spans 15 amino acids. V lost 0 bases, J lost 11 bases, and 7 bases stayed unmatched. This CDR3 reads CAISESIPGTAPLHF. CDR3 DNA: TGTGCCATCAGTGAGTCGATCCCGGGGACAGCACCCCTCCACTTT.

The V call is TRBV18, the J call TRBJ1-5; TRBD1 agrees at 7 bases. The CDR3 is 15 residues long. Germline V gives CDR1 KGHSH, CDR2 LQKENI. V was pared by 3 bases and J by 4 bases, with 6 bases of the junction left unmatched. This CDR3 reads CASSPRGDSNQPQHF. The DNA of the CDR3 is TGTGCCAGCTCACCGAGAGGGGACAGTAATCAGCCCCAGCATTTT.

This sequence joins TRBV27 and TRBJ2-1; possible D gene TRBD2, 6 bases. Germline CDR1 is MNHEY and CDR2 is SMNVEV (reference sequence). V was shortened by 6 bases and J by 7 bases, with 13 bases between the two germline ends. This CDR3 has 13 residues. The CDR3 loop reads CASRLAGPNEQFF. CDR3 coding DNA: TGTGCCAGCAGGCTGGCGGGGCCTAATGAGCAGTTCTTC.

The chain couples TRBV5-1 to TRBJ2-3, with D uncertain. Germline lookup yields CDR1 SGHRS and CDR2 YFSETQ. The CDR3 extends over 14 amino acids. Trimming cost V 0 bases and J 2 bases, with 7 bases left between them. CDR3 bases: TGCGCCAGCAGCTTGGTACAGCTCACAGATACGCAGTATTTT. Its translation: CASSLVQLTDTQYF.

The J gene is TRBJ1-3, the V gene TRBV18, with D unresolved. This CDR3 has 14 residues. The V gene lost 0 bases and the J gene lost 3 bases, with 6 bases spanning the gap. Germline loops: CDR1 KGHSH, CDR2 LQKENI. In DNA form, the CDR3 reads TGTGCCAGCTCACCACCGGGAGGTGGAAACACCATATATTTT. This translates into CASSPPGGGNTIYF. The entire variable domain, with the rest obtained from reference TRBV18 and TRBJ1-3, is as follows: NAGVMQNPRHLVRRRGQEARLRCSPMKGHSHVYWYRQLPEEGLKFMVYLQKENIIDESGMPKERFSAEFPKEGPSILRIQQVVRGDSAAYFCASSPPGGGNTIYFGEGSWLTVV.

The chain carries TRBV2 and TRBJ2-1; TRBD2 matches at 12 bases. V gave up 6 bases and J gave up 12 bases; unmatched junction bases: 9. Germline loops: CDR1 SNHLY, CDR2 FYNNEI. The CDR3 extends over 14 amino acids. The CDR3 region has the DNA TGTGCCAGCAGCCAGACTAGCGGGGGTATCGGGCAGTTCTTC. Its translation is CASSQTSGGIGQFF.

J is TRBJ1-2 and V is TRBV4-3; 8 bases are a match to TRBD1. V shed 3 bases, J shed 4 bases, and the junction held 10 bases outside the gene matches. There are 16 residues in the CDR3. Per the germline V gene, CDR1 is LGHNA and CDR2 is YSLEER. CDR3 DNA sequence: TGCGCCAGCAGCCACTTGGACAGGGTTGAATTCTATGGCTACACCTTC. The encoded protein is CASSHLDRVEFYGYTF.

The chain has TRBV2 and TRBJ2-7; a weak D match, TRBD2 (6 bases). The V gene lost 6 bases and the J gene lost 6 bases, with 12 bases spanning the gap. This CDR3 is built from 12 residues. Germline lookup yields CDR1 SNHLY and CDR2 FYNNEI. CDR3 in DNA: TGTGCCAGCAGCCCCGGCGGGACCGAGCAGTACTTC. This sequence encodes CASSPGGTEQYF.

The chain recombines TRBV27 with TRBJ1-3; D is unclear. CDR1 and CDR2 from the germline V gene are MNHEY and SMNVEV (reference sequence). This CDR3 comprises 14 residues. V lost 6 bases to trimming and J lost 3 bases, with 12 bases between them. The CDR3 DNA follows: TGTGCCAGCAGGGAGTTGAGGGATGGAAACACCATATATTTT. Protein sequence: CASRELRDGNTIYF.

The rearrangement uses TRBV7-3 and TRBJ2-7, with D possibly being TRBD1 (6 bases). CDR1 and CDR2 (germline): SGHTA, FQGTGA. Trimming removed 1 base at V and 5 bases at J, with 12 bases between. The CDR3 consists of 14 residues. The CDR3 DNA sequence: TGTGCCAGCAGCTTAAACAGGGAAGGAAACGAGCAGTACTTC. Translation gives CASSLNREGNEQYF.

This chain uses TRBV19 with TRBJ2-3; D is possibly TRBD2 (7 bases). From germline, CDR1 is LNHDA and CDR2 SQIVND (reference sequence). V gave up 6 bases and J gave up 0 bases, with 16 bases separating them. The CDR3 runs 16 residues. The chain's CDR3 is CASSQRGGFSTDTQYF. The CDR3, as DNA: TGTGCCAGTAGCCAGAGGGGGGGTTTCAGCACAGATACGCAGTATTTT.

This CDR3 is CASSLAGHEKLFF. The CDR3 nucleotides read TGTGCCAGCAGCTTGGCCGGTCATGAAAAACTGTTTTTT. The chain combines TRBV5-4 with TRBJ1-4; no firm D call. V lost 0 bases and J lost 6, with 6 bases in between. The germline CDR1 and CDR2 sequences are SGHNT and YYREEE (reference sequence). This CDR3 region has 13 residues.

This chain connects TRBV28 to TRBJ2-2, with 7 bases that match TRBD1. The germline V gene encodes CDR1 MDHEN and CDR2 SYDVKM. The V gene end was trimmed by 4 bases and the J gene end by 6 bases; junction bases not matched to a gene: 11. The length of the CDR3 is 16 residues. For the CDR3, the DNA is TGTGCCAGCAGTTCCCCAGGGGGACGGGGCGCCGGGGAGCTGTTTTTT. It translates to CASSSPGGRGAGELFF.

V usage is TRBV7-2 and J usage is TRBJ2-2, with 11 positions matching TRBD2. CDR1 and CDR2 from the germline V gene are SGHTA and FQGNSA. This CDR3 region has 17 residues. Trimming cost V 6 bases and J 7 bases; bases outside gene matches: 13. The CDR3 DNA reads TGTGCCAGCAGGGCCTTAGGGCGGGGACTAGCGGTCGGGGAGCTGTTTTTT. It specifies CASRALGRGLAVGELFF.

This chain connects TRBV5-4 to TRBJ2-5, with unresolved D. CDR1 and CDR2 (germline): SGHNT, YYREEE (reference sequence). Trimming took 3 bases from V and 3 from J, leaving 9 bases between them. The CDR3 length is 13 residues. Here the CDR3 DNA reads TGTGCCAGCAGCTCGAGACAAGAAGAGACCCAGTACTTC. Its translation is CASSSRQEETQYF.

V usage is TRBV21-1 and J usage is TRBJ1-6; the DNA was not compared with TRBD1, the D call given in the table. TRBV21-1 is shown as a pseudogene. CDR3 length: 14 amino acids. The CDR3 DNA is TGTGCCACCCACCAGGGGGCACAGAATTCACCCCTCCACTTT. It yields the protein CATHQGAQNSPLHF.

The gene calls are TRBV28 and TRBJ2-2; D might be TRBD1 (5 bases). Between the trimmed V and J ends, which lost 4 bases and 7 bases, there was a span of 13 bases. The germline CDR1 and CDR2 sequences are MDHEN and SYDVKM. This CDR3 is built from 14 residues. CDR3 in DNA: TGTGCCAGCAGTTGGGGCAGGGTGCACGGGGAGCTGTTTTTT. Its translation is CASSWGRVHGELFF.

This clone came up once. The CDR3 bases are TGTGCCAGCAGTGAAGCTCGACAGACCCTAAACACCTTC. Protein: CASSEARQTLNTF. The chain couples TRBV6-5 to TRBJ1-2; D might be TRBD1 (5 bases). Trimming shortened V by 5 bases and J by 12 bases, and 19 bases separated the two germline ends. The length of the CDR3 is 13 residues. Germline V CDR1 and CDR2: MNHEY, SVGAGI.

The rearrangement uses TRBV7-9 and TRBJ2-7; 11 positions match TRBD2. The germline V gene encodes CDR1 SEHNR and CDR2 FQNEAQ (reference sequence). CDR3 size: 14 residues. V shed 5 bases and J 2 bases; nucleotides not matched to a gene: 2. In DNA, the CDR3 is TGTGCCAGCAGCCATAGCGGGGGGGCCTACGAGCAGTACTTC. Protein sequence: CASSHSGGAYEQYF.

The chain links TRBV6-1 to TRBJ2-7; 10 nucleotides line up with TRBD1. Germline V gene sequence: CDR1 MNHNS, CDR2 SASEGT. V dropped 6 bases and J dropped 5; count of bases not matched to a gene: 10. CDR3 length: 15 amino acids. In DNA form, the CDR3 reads TGTGCCAGCAGGTTACGGCGACAGGGGGCCCACGAGCAGTACTTC. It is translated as CASRLRRQGAHEQYF.